This entry features one T cell receptor beta chain sequence. This entry comes from a study of identical twins. Trimming took off 4 bases at V and 4 bases at J, with 18 bases between the two ends. This CDR3 contains 16 residues. Germline CDR1 reads SGHVS; CDR2 reads FQNEAQ. MiXCR, applied by TCRdb to the 5' RACE reads, yields one record per CDR3 protein. The sample shows about 330,000 distinct CDR3 sequences, 10% to 15% of them seen only once. Everyone who gave samples was a healthy Caucasian. These data were likewise used in another study, on yellow fever vaccine responses in identical twins.

This chain joins TRBV7-8 and TRBJ2-3; D may correspond to TRBD1 or TRBD2 (5 bases each). The sequence derives from a woman between 18 and 29 years old in good health. The sequencing sample was made of CD8+ T cells sorted from blood. The CDR3 DNA sequence: TGTGCCAGCAGCTCCAGCAGGGACCAAGGTCCAGATACGCAGTATTTT. It specifies CASSSSRDQGPDTQYF.